Detailed here is one TCR beta chain. TCRdb called the PCR reads again in MiXCR, with one record for every CDR3 protein. This sample yields around 10,000 distinct CDR3 sequences, of which 45% to 60% are seen a single time; roughly a third belongs to the top ten. With 5 bases clipped from V and 5 bases from J, the junction kept 8 bases outside the gene matches. The CDR3 consists of 14 residues. CDR1 and CDR2 from the germline V gene are SEHNR and FQNEAQ (reference sequence). These data originate in a study of CD4 and CD8 cells across lung adenocarcinoma regions. Donors had localized lung adenocarcinoma, a non-small cell lung cancer.

The rearrangement joins TRBV7-9 to TRBJ2-5; TRBD1 matches 7 bases. The sample comprised CD8+ T cells from the margin of a lung tumor. This clonotype was obtained from a male donor with lung adenocarcinoma. The CD4 and CD8 labels of this study may be unreliable. CDR3 loop: CASSRGQAEETQYF. The CDR3, as DNA: TGTGCCAGCAGCCGAGGACAGGCGGAGGAGACCCAGTACTTC.